The source of this TCR beta chain is a study of blood T cells in healthy people across ages. Regarding the study as a whole: Diversity estimated from one million T cells was considered an underestimate.

Per germline, CDR1 SGHDN and CDR2 FVKESK. The CDR3 contains 17 residues. Losses at the gene ends were 0 bases for V and 0 bases for J; bases not matched to a gene: 6. This clonotype was found a few times. Its target is not known. Russia was home to the donors, healthy Caucasian individuals aged roughly 6 to 100. The second PCR ran about 6 to 12 cycles with a sample-barcoded 5' primer and J-beta primers. Using its own MiXCR run on the 5' RACE reads, TCRdb lists one record per CDR3 protein. The sample carries around 1.5 million distinct CDR3 sequences, 30% to 35% recorded once. Sequenced material: blood. The chain uses TRBV14 and TRBJ2-7, with 9 bases aligning to TRBD1. This clonotype originated in a woman aged 25 to 39 in good health. The CDR3 bases are TGTGCCAGCAGCCAAGACCCCGGGACAGGGAGCTCCTACGAGCAGTACTTC. Its protein product is CASSQDPGTGSSYEQYF.